This T cell receptor beta chain was found in a study of Ad26.COV2.S vaccination and SARS-CoV-2 variants. Study context: The Ad26.COV2.S arm of the COV1001 trial was where the donor was placed. The vaccine Ad26.COV2.S was put into the muscle once, or twice with 56 days between.

Clones were sequenced by immunoSEQ multiplex PCR, and TCRdb holds only the in-frame ones, with some missing. The table has 250,000 or so clones, approximately 90% seen once; the top ten hold under 3%. Between the trimmed V and J ends, which lost 5 bases and 3 bases, there was a span of 9 bases. There are 13 residues in the CDR3. Looked up from germline, CDR1 is LNHDA and CDR2 is SQIVND (reference sequence). This clone was counted a single time. Regarding treatment: around 19 received Ad26.COV2.S at low or high dose, single or two shots; 5 received placebo; per-sample allocation not given. The investigators took samples on day 63 after the first vaccine or placebo injection.

This specimen consisted of peripheral blood, obtained in a trial of Ad26.COV2.S vaccine versus placebo. This chain connects TRBV19 to TRBJ2-3; no clear D. The TCR was taken from a person aged 18-65 years who received the Ad26.COV2.S COVID-19 vaccine or a placebo. CDR3 nucleotide sequence: TGTGCCAGTAGTTCCCGGTTGACAGATACGCAGTATTTT. The encoded protein is CASSSRLTDTQYF.